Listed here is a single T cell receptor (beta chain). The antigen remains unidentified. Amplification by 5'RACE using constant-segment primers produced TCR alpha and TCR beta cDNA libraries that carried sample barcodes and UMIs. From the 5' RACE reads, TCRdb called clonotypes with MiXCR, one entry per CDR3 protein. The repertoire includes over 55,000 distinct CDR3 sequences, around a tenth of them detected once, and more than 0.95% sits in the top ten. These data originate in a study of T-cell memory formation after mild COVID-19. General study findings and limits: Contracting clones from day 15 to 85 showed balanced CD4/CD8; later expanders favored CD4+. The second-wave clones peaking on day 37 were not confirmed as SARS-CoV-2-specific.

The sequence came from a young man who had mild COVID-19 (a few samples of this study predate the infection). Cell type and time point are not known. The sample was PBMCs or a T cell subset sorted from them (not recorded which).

The CDR3 DNA follows: TGTGCCAGCTCACCACCGTCCTTGAAGGAGACCCAGTACTTC. Residues: CASSPPSLKETQYF. This chain links TRBV18 with TRBJ2-5, with D unclear. The CDR3 extends over 14 amino acids. Trimming took 0 bases from V and 5 from J, leaving 10 bases between them. The germline V gene has CDR1 KGHSH and CDR2 LQKENI.